The clone carrying this T cell receptor beta chain came up once. The data stem from a study of cytomegalovirus exposure and HLA in healthy donors. Assay: immunoSEQ multiplex PCR; the TCRdb copy retains only in-frame clones and omits some. Of over 200,000 clones in the sample, over 65% were seen once. CDR3 size: 15 residues. Trimming removed 6 bases at V and 2 bases at J, with 17 bases between. Per germline, CDR1 MNHEY and CDR2 SMNVEV (reference sequence). The specimen was PBMCs. This chain connects TRBV27 to TRBJ2-7; TRBD2 might be the D (5 bases). The sequence came from a woman under 30 in good health and CMV-seronegative. The CDR3 region has the DNA TGTGCCAGCAGACCCTCCCGGGAAACCCCCTACGAGCAGTACTTC. Its protein product is CASRPSRETPYEQYF.